This entry concerns a single T cell receptor beta chain. Its antigen remains unknown. Germline assignment: CDR1 LNHDA and CDR2 SQIVND (reference sequence). V dropped 1 base and J dropped 7 bases, with 13 bases sitting between them. The CDR3 extends over 15 amino acids. The data derive from a study of OX40 agonist ivuxolimab in advanced cancers. Study information: Cohort: roughly 80% men, mean age approximately 64, aged roughly 20 to 79. Three patients got partial responses; one had hepatocellular carcinoma and two had cutaneous melanoma. Overall study results and limits: The study found that CD8+ T cells averaged more expanded clones than CD4+.

Sequenced by immunoSEQ multiplex PCR; TCRdb stores in-frame clones only, minus some. Here the sample spans some 94,000 clones, about 96% being singletons. This receptor was taken from an adult with an advanced solid tumor such as melanoma, head and neck, liver or kidney cancer. V usage is TRBV19 and J usage is TRBJ1-4; perhaps TRBD1 as D (6 bases). The sample consisted of CD4+ or CD8+ T cells sorted from blood, taken in a trial of the OX40 agonist ivuxolimab. CDR3 sequence: CASSIGWGAGEKLFF. Written as DNA, the CDR3 is TGTGCCAGTAGTATAGGATGGGGGGCAGGTGAAAAACTGTTTTTT.